This T cell receptor beta chain was documented in a study of blood T cells in healthy people across ages. Worth noting for this clonotype: The antigen remains unidentified.

Using a J-beta primer mix together with a sample-barcoded 5' primer, a second PCR was run for about 7 to 12 cycles. In TCRdb, the 5' RACE reads were re-called with MiXCR into one record per CDR3 protein. The sample holds about 800,000 distinct CDR3 sequences, roughly 25% seen once. CDR3 length: 15 residues. Trimming removed 3 bases from V and 8 bases from J; junction bases left unmatched: 9. CDR1 SEHNR and CDR2 FQNEAQ come from the germline V gene (reference sequence). Whole-study results and caveats: With age, beta diversity per million T cells declined roughly linearly, significantly by 40. Considered underestimates were the diversity estimates obtained from one million T cells.

These data also formed part of another study, on T cells of mothers and their children. That study reports: Samples were provided by three healthy Caucasian mothers and their six children.

The source material was blood. The chain employs TRBV7-9 and TRBJ1-4; 7 nucleotides align to TRBD1. The origin of this receptor is a boy aged 5-17 years in good health. The CDR3 loop reads CASSFWYRGEEKLFF. The DNA of the CDR3 is TGTGCCAGCAGCTTCTGGTACAGGGGTGAAGAAAAACTGTTTTTT.